Only one count was recorded for the clone carrying this TCR beta chain. Its antigen is unidentified. Antigen-specific CD4+ T cells were expanded with viral peptide pools in the ViraFEST assay before sequencing. Culture lasted around eleven days before CD4+ T cell isolation. Each participant received a vaccine that was either BNT162b2 or mRNA-1273, given as two doses. Testing of the vaccine recipients showed negative nucleocapsid antibodies and no prior SARS-CoV-2 infection. Cultures of under 2.5 million PBMC per well contained about 10 IU/ml IL-2 plus 10 ug/ml peptides. This sample is drawn from a study of vaccination effects on CD4 cells after COVID-19. CDR1 is MNHNY and CDR2 is SVGAGI in the germline V gene (reference sequence). With 5 bases removed from V and 2 bases from J, the gap between germline ends came to 12 bases. This CDR3 contains 14 residues. Sequencing was performed with immunoSEQ multiplex PCR; in TCRdb, only in-frame clones are kept and a portion is missing. In the table there are some 30,000 clones, about 66% of which are singletons.

Study results and caveats: Only a single clone (1 of 255 vaccine-induced clones in healthy vaccinees) cross-reacted with common cold coronaviruses.

This clonotype was obtained from a human donor who received a COVID-19 vaccine. The sequenced sample was CD4+ T cells from PBMCs cultured with SARS-CoV-2 spike peptides, obtained after COVID-19 vaccination. The genes are TRBV6-6 and TRBJ2-5; D possibly corresponds to TRBD1 (6 bases). DNA for the CDR3: TGTGCCAGCAGTCACGGACAGCTACAAGAGACCCAGTACTTC. Amino acids: CASSHGQLQETQYF.